Each of the 30 T cell receptor beta chains below was sequenced from the same sample in a study of cytomegalovirus exposure and HLA in healthy donors. Primers for the PCR totalled 60 Vbeta and 13 Jbeta. The protocol was immunoSEQ multiplex PCR, while the TCRdb copy is restricted to in-frame clones and leaves out a portion. This sample's clone table lists roughly 73,000 clones. The specimen sequenced was PBMCs. The receptors stem from a female donor in good health and CMV-seropositive.

V usage is TRBV6-5 and J usage is TRBJ1-4; D ambiguous. The CDR3 consists of 14 residues. Germline lookup yields CDR1 MNHEY and CDR2 SVGAGI. With 0 bases removed from V and 3 bases from J, the gap between germline ends came to 5 bases. The CDR3 bases are TGTGCCAGCAGTTACTCAGGAGCTAATGAAAAACTGTTTTTT. The encoded protein is CASSYSGANEKLFF.

The genes are TRBV18 and TRBJ1-4, with 8 bases that match TRBD1. The germline CDR1 and CDR2 sequences are KGHSH and LQKENI. The J segment lost 7 bases and the V segment lost 3 bases, leaving 10 bases of the junction unmatched. This CDR3 comprises 16 residues. This CDR3 reads CASSPQSTGVSEKLFF. CDR3 DNA sequence: TGTGCCAGCTCACCTCAATCGACAGGGGTGAGTGAAAAACTGTTTTTT. The full variable domain, with the rest looked up from reference TRBV18 and TRBJ1-4, is NAGVMQNPRHLVRRRGQEARLRCSPMKGHSHVYWYRQLPEEGLKFMVYLQKENIIDESGMPKERFSAEFPKEGPSILRIQQVVRGDSAAYFCASSPQSTGVSEKLFFGSGTQLSVL.

The rearrangement links TRBV29-1 to TRBJ1-1, with D possibly matching TRBD1 (5 bases). The CDR3 covers 13 residues. Germline CDR1 reads SQVTM; CDR2 reads ANQGSEA. The ends were cut back, 6 bases at V and 0 bases at J, with 11 bases in the middle. The CDR3 spells CSVDDSMNTEAFF. CDR3 sequence (DNA): TGCAGCGTAGACGACAGCATGAACACTGAAGCTTTCTTT.

The CDR3 region has the DNA TGCGCCAGCAGCCAAGAGACTGGCCGTTTGGTTAACTATGGCTACACCTTC. Translating it yields CASSQETGRLVNYGYTF. V is TRBV4-3 and J is TRBJ1-2, with D hard to call. V gave up 0 bases and J gave up 1 base, with 15 bases separating them. The germline CDR1 and CDR2 sequences are LGHNA and YSLEER. The CDR3 runs 17 residues.

The V and J genes are TRBV29-1 and TRBJ1-3; 7 nucleotides agree with TRBD1. Germline V lookup: CDR1 SQVTM, CDR2 ANQGSEA. The V segment lost 5 bases and the J segment 1 base; nucleotides outside the gene matches: 14. CDR3 length: 17 amino acids. Here the CDR3 DNA reads TGCAGCGTTCTCGGGACAGAGCCGTCTTTTTCTGGAAACACCATATATTTT. Translating gives CSVLGTEPSFSGNTIYF. Full variable domain (remainder filled in from reference TRBV29-1 and TRBJ1-3): SAVISQKPSRDICQRGTSLTIQCQVDSQVTMMFWYRQQPGQSLTLIATANQGSEATYESGFVIDKFPISRPNLTFSTLTVSNMSPEDSSIYLCSVLGTEPSFSGNTIYFGEGSWLTVV.

The rearrangement links TRBV27 to TRBJ1-2, with D possibly TRBD1 on 6 matching bases. Germline V CDR1 and CDR2: MNHEY, SMNVEV (reference sequence). The CDR3 spans 17 residues. V was pared by 0 bases and J by 4 bases, with 18 bases between. In DNA form, the CDR3 reads TGTGCCAGCAGTTTATCTAGGACAGCCGGCGGGCTCTATGGCTACACCTTC. It yields the protein CASSLSRTAGGLYGYTF.

V gene TRBV7-2 combines with J gene TRBJ1-2, with TRBD1 identical over 7 bases. The J segment lost 13 bases and the V segment lost 1 base, leaving 15 bases of the junction unmatched. This CDR3 comprises 15 residues. Germline loops: CDR1 SGHTA, CDR2 FQGNSA. CDR3 residues: CASSLVSGDQGELTF. CDR3 in DNA: TGTGCCAGCAGCTTAGTATCGGGGGACCAGGGGGAGCTCACCTTC.

The chain recombines TRBV7-6 with TRBJ2-7; 10 nucleotides match TRBD2. V was pared by 1 base and J by 3 bases, with 9 bases of the junction left unmatched. Germline V gives CDR1 SGHVS, CDR2 FNYEAQ. CDR3 length: 17 residues. This CDR3 reads CASSLVSGASGSYEQYF. The CDR3 bases are TGTGCCAGCAGCTTAGTGAGTGGGGCTAGCGGGAGCTACGAGCAGTACTTC.

The chain's CDR3 is CASSFGRASLYHEQFF. Written as DNA, the CDR3 is TGTGCCAGCAGTTTCGGGAGGGCCTCGTTATACCATGAGCAGTTCTTC. The rearrangement joins TRBV6-5 to TRBJ2-1, with 8 bases that match TRBD2. The CDR3 totals 16 residues. Trimming took 4 bases from V and 8 from J; bases not matched to a gene: 13. Germline lookup yields CDR1 MNHEY and CDR2 SVGAGI.

The chain carries TRBV27 and TRBJ2-5, with a weak D call TRBD1 (5 bases). CDR1 and CDR2 from the germline V gene are MNHEY and SMNVEV (reference sequence). Trimming took off 6 bases at V and 5 bases at J, with 13 bases between the two ends. The CDR3 contains 13 residues. The CDR3 sequence is CASSQRGRETQYF. The DNA for the CDR3 is TGTGCCAGCAGCCAAAGGGGCCGGGAGACCCAGTACTTC.

The chain is built from TRBV27 and TRBJ2-3, with 7 bases that match TRBD1. CDR3 length: 16 amino acids. Unmatched junction bases numbered 6, after V lost 2 bases and J lost 1 base. Germline V gene lookup returns CDR1 MNHEY and CDR2 SMNVEV (reference sequence). CDR3 residues: CASSLRGQARTDTQYF. The CDR3 nucleotides are TGTGCCAGCAGTTTAAGGGGGCAAGCACGCACAGATACGCAGTATTTT.

V usage is TRBV28 and J usage is TRBJ1-4; TRBD1 agrees at 8 bases. The CDR3 has 14 residues. J gave up 7 bases and V 4 bases, and 5 bases lay outside the gene matches. Germline loops: CDR1 MDHEN, CDR2 SYDVKM. CDR3 in DNA: TGTGCCAGCAGTTCCCAGGGGGCGGGTGAAAAACTGTTTTTT. Amino acids: CASSSQGAGEKLFF.

The chain couples TRBV6-6 to TRBJ1-1, with D possibly being TRBD1 (5 bases). Between the trimmed V and J ends, which lost 7 bases and 0 bases, there was a span of 18 bases. The CDR3 runs 16 residues. The germline gives CDR1 MNHNY, CDR2 SVGAGI (reference sequence). The CDR3 loop is CASTKTRTPVNTEAFF. CDR3 coding DNA: TGTGCCAGCACCAAAACGCGGACACCCGTGAACACTGAAGCTTTCTTT.

This rearrangement joins TRBV2 to TRBJ2-1; tentative D call: TRBD2 (6 bases). The CDR3 runs to 14 residues. V lost 7 bases, J lost 2 bases, and 12 bases lay in between. Per germline, CDR1 SNHLY and CDR2 FYNNEI. The CDR3 DNA sequence: TGTGCCAGCATTCCTAGCGAGACCTACAATGAGCAGTTCTTC. As protein: CASIPSETYNEQFF.

V usage is TRBV4-2 and J usage is TRBJ2-5; a possible D gene is TRBD2 (6 bases). Trimming left V 0 bases short and J 5 bases short, with 13 bases between. The CDR3 is 15 amino acids. The germline V gene encodes CDR1 LGHNA and CDR2 YNFKEQ. CDR3 loop: CASSQEMRELETQYF. In DNA, the CDR3 is TGTGCCAGCAGCCAAGAAATGCGGGAATTGGAGACCCAGTACTTC.

V usage is TRBV5-4 and J usage is TRBJ2-1, with 10 bases lining up with TRBD1. The CDR3 covers 16 residues. The J segment lost 3 bases and the V segment lost 4 bases, leaving 7 bases of the junction unmatched. Germline V gene lookup returns CDR1 SGHNT and CDR2 YYREEE (reference sequence). CDR3 bases: TGTGCCAGCAGCATGGACAGGGGGGGTTACTACAATGAGCAGTTCTTC. Translating it yields CASSMDRGGYYNEQFF.

The V call is TRBV29-1, the J call TRBJ2-1; 7 nucleotides match TRBD1. This CDR3 region has 14 residues. The V gene end was trimmed by 6 bases and the J gene end by 7 bases; junction bases not matched to a gene: 12. From germline, CDR1 is SQVTM and CDR2 ANQGSEA. The CDR3 protein is CSVLDRELVNEQFF. As DNA, the CDR3 is TGCAGCGTACTAGACAGGGAGTTAGTAAATGAGCAGTTCTTC.

The chain employs TRBV15 and TRBJ1-5; D gene ambiguous. Trimming cost V 1 base and J 5 bases, with 9 bases left between them. CDR1 is LNHNV and CDR2 is YYDKDF in the germline V gene (reference sequence). This CDR3 spans 14 amino acids. CDR3 DNA sequence: TGTGCCACCAGCAGAGCGGGGTTTGATCAGCCCCAGCATTTT. It translates to CATSRAGFDQPQHF.

The chain links TRBV2 to TRBJ1-1; D is possibly TRBD1 (6 bases). Germline V gene data show CDR1 as SNHLY and CDR2 as FYNNEI. This CDR3 contains 13 residues. V was cut by 2 bases and J by 5 bases, with 9 bases left in between. CDR3 nucleotide sequence: TGTGCCAGCAGTGAACAGGGGTTGACTGAAGCTTTCTTT. This encodes CASSEQGLTEAFF.

The gene calls are TRBV5-4 and TRBJ2-7; the match to TRBD2 covers 9 bases. V trimming: 0 bases; J trimming: 7 bases; junction bases outside the gene matches: 5. The CDR3 covers 14 residues. Per germline, CDR1 SGHNT and CDR2 YYREEE (reference sequence). As DNA, the CDR3 is TGTGCCAGCAGCTTGGGCGGGAGGGCCGGAGAGCAGTACTTC. Its protein is CASSLGGRAGEQYF.

The genes are TRBV7-2 and TRBJ2-3; D gene ambiguous. V was shortened by 6 bases and J by 6 bases, with 13 bases between the two germline ends. The CDR3 has 13 amino acids. Germline-derived CDR1 and CDR2 are SGHTA and FQGNSA. CDR3 sequence (DNA): TGTGCCAGCAGGCCCCTAGACGGGGATACGCAGTATTTT. As protein: CASRPLDGDTQYF.

The chain combines TRBV7-9 with TRBJ1-1; D might be TRBD1 (5 bases). CDR1 and CDR2 (germline): SEHNR, FQNEAQ (reference sequence). The CDR3 sequence is 14 residues long. V gave up 2 bases and J gave up 11 bases, with 18 bases separating them. CDR3 bases: TGTGCCAGCAGCTTAACGGGAGTCAGGGAGACTGCTTTCTTT. This codes for CASSLTGVRETAFF.

The V call is TRBV6-1, the J call TRBJ2-3; 14 bases are a match to TRBD2. This CDR3 is built from 21 residues. With 2 bases clipped from V and 0 bases from J, the junction kept 13 bases outside the gene matches. The germline CDR1 and CDR2 sequences are MNHNS and SASEGT. For the CDR3, the DNA is TGTGCCAGCAGTGAATCTTGGACTAGCGGGAGGAGGGGGTCTAGCACAGATACGCAGTATTTT. This encodes CASSESWTSGRRGSSTDTQYF.

The chain uses TRBV9 and TRBJ1-1, with 7 bases matching TRBD1. Germline V lookup: CDR1 SGDLS, CDR2 YYNGEE. The CDR3 extends over 15 amino acids. The ends lost 4 bases at V and 0 bases at J; junction bases unmatched: 6. The CDR3 DNA follows: TGTGCCAGCAGCATCTCGACAGGGATGAACACTGAAGCTTTCTTT. Translated, it gives CASSISTGMNTEAFF.

This CDR3 is CASSLGAQLYEQYF. DNA of the CDR3: TGTGCCAGCTCATTGGGAGCACAACTCTACGAGCAGTACTTC. The chain recombines TRBV18 with TRBJ2-7; a weak D match, TRBD2 (5 bases). The V and J ends lost 5 bases and 3 bases respectively, with 14 bases between them. This CDR3 spans 14 amino acids. Germline CDR1 KGHSH, CDR2 LQKENI.

This chain uses TRBV7-9 with TRBJ2-7; D possibly corresponds to TRBD1 (6 bases). The germline V gene has CDR1 SEHNR and CDR2 FQNEAQ (reference sequence). Trimming stripped 5 bases from V and 2 bases from J, with 13 bases between. The CDR3 runs to 14 residues. The CDR3 coding sequence is TGTGCCAGCAGCCCTGGAAAGGGGGCCTACGAGCAGTACTTC. Translated, it gives CASSPGKGAYEQYF.

The chain is built from TRBV7-8 and TRBJ2-7; possibly TRBD2 for D (6 bases). From germline, CDR1 is SGHVS and CDR2 FQNEAQ. The germline V and J ends were trimmed by 7 bases and 2 bases, with 15 bases remaining between them. The CDR3 runs 14 residues. CDR3 residues: CASTYRAGPYEQYF. The DNA for the CDR3 is TGTGCCAGCACCTATAGGGCGGGGCCCTACGAGCAGTACTTC. Supplemented by reference TRBV7-8 and TRBJ2-7, the full variable domain reads GAGVSQSPRYKVAKRGQDVALRCDPISGHVSLFWYQQALGQGPEFLTYFQNEAQLDKSGLPSDRFFAERPEGSVSTLKIQRTQQEDSAVYLCASTYRAGPYEQYFGPGTRLTVT.

The chain couples TRBV23-1 to TRBJ1-1; D may be TRBD1 (5 bases). TRBV23-1 is annotated as an ORF whose role is uncertain. V lost 4 bases to trimming and J lost 2 bases, with 11 bases between them. This CDR3 comprises 14 residues. The CDR3 DNA reads TGCGCCAGCAGTCCCTCGACAGAAAACACTGAAGCTTTCTTT. Translation gives CASSPSTENTEAFF.

This chain uses TRBV7-2 with TRBJ1-4, with a tentative D call TRBD1 (5 bases). Germline V CDR1 and CDR2: SGHTA, FQGNSA. CDR3 length equals 14 residues. Deletions cut 5 bases from V and 8 bases from J, with 15 bases between. The CDR3: CASSGGWGEEKLFF. The CDR3 DNA reads as TGTGCCAGCAGCGGCGGGTGGGGGGAAGAAAAACTGTTTTTT.

The rearrangement joins TRBV6-5 to TRBJ2-2, with 7 bases lining up with TRBD1. Germline CDR1 is MNHEY and CDR2 is SVGAGI. The length of the CDR3 is 15 residues. The ends lost 6 bases at V and 5 bases at J; junction bases unmatched: 9. Here the CDR3 DNA reads TGTGCCAGCAGCCCGGGACAGCTCGAGACCGGGGAGCTGTTTTTT. Translation gives CASSPGQLETGELFF.